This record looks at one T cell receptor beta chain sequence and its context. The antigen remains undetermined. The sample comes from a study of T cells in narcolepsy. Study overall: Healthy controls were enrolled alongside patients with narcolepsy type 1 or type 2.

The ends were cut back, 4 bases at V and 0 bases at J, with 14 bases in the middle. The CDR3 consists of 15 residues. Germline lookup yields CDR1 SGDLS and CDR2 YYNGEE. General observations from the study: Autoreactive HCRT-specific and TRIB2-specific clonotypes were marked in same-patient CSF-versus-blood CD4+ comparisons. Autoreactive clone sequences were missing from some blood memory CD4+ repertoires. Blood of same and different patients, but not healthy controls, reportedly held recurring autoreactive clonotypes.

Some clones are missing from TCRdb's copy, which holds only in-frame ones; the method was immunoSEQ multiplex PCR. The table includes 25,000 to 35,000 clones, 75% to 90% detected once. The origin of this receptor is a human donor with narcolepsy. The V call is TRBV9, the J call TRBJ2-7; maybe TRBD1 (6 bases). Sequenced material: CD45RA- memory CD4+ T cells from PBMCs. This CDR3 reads CASSPPGVSSYEQYF. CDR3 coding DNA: TGTGCCAGCAGCCCACCAGGGGTTAGCTCCTACGAGCAGTACTTC.